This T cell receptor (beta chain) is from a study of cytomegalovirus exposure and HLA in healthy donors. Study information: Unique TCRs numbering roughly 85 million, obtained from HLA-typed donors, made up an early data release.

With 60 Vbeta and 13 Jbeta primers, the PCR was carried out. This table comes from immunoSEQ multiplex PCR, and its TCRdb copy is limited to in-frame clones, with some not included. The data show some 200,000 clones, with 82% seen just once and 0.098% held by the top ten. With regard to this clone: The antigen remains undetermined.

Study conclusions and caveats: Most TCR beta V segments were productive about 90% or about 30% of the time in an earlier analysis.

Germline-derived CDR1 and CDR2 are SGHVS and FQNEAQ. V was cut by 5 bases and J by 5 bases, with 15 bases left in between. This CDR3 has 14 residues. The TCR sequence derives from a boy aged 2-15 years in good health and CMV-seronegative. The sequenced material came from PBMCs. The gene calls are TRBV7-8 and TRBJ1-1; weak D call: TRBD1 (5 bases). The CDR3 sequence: CASSPWQGWTEAFF. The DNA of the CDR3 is TGTGCCAGCAGCCCGTGGCAGGGATGGACTGAAGCTTTCTTT.